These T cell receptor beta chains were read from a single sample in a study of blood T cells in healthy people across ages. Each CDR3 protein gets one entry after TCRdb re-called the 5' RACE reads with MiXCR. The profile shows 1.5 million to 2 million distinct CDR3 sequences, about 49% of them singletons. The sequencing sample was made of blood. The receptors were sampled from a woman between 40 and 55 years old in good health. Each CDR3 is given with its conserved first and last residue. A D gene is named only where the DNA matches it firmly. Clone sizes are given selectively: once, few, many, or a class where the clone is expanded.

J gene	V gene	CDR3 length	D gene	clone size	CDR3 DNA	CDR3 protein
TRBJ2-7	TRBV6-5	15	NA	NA	TGTGCCAGCAGTTACGGGCCAGGGGGGGCCCTCGAGCAGTACTTC	CASSYGPGGALEQYF
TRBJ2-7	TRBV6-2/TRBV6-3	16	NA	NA	TGTGCCAGCAGTTTCGCCAGGGGAGCGGGGAGGGACGAGCAGTACTTC	CASSFARGAGRDEQYF
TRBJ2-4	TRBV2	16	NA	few	TGTGCCAGCAGTGACGAACTGTACAGGGATCAGAACATTCAGTACTTC	CASSDELYRDQNIQYF
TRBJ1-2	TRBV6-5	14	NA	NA	TGTGCCAGCAGCCCCCACAGTGAAAACTATGGCTACACCTTC	CASSPHSENYGYTF
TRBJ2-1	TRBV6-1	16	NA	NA	TGTGCCAGCAGGGAACCCGGGACACCGGGGCGCGATGAGCAGTTCTTC	CASREPGTPGRDEQFF
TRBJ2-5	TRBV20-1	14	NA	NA	TGCAGTGCTAGTGGGAGCCCCGGGGGAGGGACCCAGTACTTC	CSASGSPGGGTQYF
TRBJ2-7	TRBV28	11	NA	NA	TGTGCCAGCAACAATTTCTACGAGCAGTACTTC	CASNNFYEQYF
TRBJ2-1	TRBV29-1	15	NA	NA	TGCAGCGTGGGGCAAGGACGGGGGGCGAGGAATGAGCAGTTCTTC	CSVGQGRGARNEQFF
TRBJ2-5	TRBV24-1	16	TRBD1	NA	TGTGCCACCAGTGATCCGGGGACAGGGAGCCAAGAGACCCAGTACTTC	CATSDPGTGSQETQYF
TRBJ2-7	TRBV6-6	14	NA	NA	TGTGCCAGCAGTTACGCGGCTGGGGTGGTCGAGCAGTACTTC	CASSYAAGVVEQYF
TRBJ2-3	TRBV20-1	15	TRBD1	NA	TGCAGTGCTCTACGGACAGGGGAAGACACAGATACGCAGTATTTT	CSALRTGEDTDTQYF
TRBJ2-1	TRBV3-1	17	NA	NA	TGTGCCAGCAGCCATGCCCCATTTGTTAGCTCCTACAATGAGCAGTTCTTC	CASSHAPFVSSYNEQFF
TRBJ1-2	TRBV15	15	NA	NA	TGTGCCACCAGCAGACCGACAGGAAACAACTATGGCTACACCTTC	CATSRPTGNNYGYTF
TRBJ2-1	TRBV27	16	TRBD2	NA	TGTGCCAGCAGGTCCACCGGGACTAGCGGGTACGGTGAGCAGTTCTTC	CASRSTGTSGYGEQFF
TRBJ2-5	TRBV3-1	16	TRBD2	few	TGTGCCAGCAGCCAACCGGGACTAGCGGGACAAGAGACCCAGTACTTC	CASSQPGLAGQETQYF
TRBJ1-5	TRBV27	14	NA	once	TGTGCCAGCAGTTTAAGTCCAGTAAATCAGCCCCAGCATTTT	CASSLSPVNQPQHF
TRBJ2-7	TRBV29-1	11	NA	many	TGCAGCGCGGGCAGTTCCTACGAGCAGTACTTC	CSAGSSYEQYF
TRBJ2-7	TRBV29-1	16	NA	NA	TGCAGCGTTGAAGATCGTTCACTGAGAAATTCTTACGAGCAGTACTTC	CSVEDRSLRNSYEQYF
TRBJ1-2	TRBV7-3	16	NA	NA	TGTGCCAGCAGCTTAGGCCCTCAGGACACGGACTATGGCTACACCTTC	CASSLGPQDTDYGYTF
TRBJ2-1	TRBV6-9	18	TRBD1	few	TGTGCCAGCAGTTATTCCCTGTCGGGGACAGGGGGTTGGTATGAGCAGTTCTTC	CASSYSLSGTGGWYEQFF
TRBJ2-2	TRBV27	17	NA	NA	TGTGCCAGCAGTTTATCGATAAGCGACATGGAGAACGGGGAGCTGTTTTTT	CASSLSISDMENGELFF
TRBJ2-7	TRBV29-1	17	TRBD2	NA	TGCAGCGTTCCGGGACTAGCGGGGCAGAGCTCCTACAATGAGCAGTACTTC	CSVPGLAGQSSYNEQYF
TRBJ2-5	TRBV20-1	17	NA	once	TGCAGTGCTAGAGATCCGTCTGCTCACCAGGGTAAAGAGACCCAGTACTTC	CSARDPSAHQGKETQYF
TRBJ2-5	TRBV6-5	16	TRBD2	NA	TGTGCCAGCAGGGAGACTAGCGGGGGGGGGCAAGAGACCCAGTACTTC	CASRETSGGGQETQYF
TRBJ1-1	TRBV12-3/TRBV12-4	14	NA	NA	TGTGCCAGCTACAGAGGCCTCCGGAACACTGAAGCTTTCTTT	CASYRGLRNTEAFF
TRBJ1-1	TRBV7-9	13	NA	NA	TGTGCCAGCATCCCTAAAGTGAACACTGAAGCTTTCTTT	CASIPKVNTEAFF
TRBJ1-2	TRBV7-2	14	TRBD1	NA	TGTGCCAGCAGCCGGGGACAGGTACTCTATGGCTACACCTTC	CASSRGQVLYGYTF
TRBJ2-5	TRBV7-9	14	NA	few	TGTGCCAGCAGCTTATTGACAGTCCAAGAGACCCAGTACTTC	CASSLLTVQETQYF
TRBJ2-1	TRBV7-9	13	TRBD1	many	TGTGCCAGCACCCCGGACAGGGATAATGAGCAGTTCTTC	CASTPDRDNEQFF
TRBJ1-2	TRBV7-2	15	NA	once	TGTGCCAGCAGCCTACAAGGGCAGGCTAACTATGGCTACACCTTC	CASSLQGQANYGYTF
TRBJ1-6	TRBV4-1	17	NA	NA	TGCGCCAGCAGCCCCCCGCCAGGTCGGTTGGTAAATTCACCCCTCCACTTT	CASSPPPGRLVNSPLHF
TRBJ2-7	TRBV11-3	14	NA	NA	TGTGCCAGCAGCTTAGGGCCCTTCGGCCACGAGCAGTACTTC	CASSLGPFGHEQYF
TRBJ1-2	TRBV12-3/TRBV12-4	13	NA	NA	TGTGCCAGCAGTATAACAGGGAACTATGGCTACACCTTC	CASSITGNYGYTF
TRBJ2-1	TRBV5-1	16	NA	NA	TGCGCCAGCAGCTTGGAATGGGGCATCTCCTACAATGAGCAGTTCTTC	CASSLEWGISYNEQFF
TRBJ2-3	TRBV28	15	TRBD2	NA	TGTGCCAGCAGCTATCGGGGGGAGGCTACAGATACGCAGTATTTT	CASSYRGEATDTQYF
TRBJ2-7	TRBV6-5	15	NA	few	TGTGCCAGCAGTTACTATGTCGGGGAAAACTACGAGCAGTACTTC	CASSYYVGENYEQYF
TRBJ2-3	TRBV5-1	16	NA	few	TGCGCCAGCAGCATAACCAGGGGAGGCGGTGCAGATACGCAGTATTTT	CASSITRGGGADTQYF
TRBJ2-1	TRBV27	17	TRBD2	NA	TGTGCCAGCAGTTATTCTACTAGCGGGGTCACCTACAATGAGCAGTTCTTC	CASSYSTSGVTYNEQFF